A single sample gave rise to the 28 T cell receptor beta chains below, sequenced in a study of blood T cell repertoires in COVID-19. Generated by immunoSEQ multiplex PCR, the TCRdb table keeps only in-frame clones and is missing some. Seen here are about 150,000 clones, 84% observed once, and the top ten hold about 39%. The specimen was peripheral blood. These TCRs come from a human donor in a cohort sampled during active COVID-19.

The chain joins TRBV19 to TRBJ1-2, with D possibly matching TRBD1 (5 bases). CDR1 is LNHDA, CDR2 SQIVND, per germline (reference sequence). Trimming took 1 base from V and 7 from J, leaving 16 bases between them. The CDR3 sequence is 15 residues long. The CDR3 loop is CASSIVARQGGGYTF. CDR3 coding DNA: TGTGCCAGTAGTATAGTCGCGCGGCAGGGAGGTGGCTACACCTTC.

V gene TRBV5-1 combines with J gene TRBJ1-4; a weak D match, TRBD1 (6 bases). Germline V gives CDR1 SGHRS, CDR2 YFSETQ. V was cut by 2 bases and J by 5 bases, with 10 bases left in between. CDR3 length: 14 amino acids. CDR3 coding DNA: TGCGCCAGCAGCTTCGACAGGCCGAATGAAAAACTGTTTTTT. Translation: CASSFDRPNEKLFF.

The rearrangement joins TRBV3-1 (or the pseudogene TRBV3-2) to TRBJ1-4; the match to TRBD1 covers 7 bases. This CDR3 is built from 16 residues. V dropped 4 bases and J dropped 0; count of bases not matched to a gene: 5. The germline V gene has CDR1 LGHDT and CDR2 YNNKEL (reference sequence). CDR3 region: CASSLRTGATNEKLFF. CDR3 DNA: TGTGCCAGCAGCCTCAGGACAGGAGCAACTAATGAAAAACTGTTTTTT.

The rearrangement joins TRBV19 to TRBJ1-1; 8 positions match TRBD1. After removal of 6 bases from V and 3 bases from J, the junction contained 3 bases not matched to a gene. Germline V gene data show CDR1 as LNHDA and CDR2 as SQIVND (reference sequence). CDR3 length: 13 residues. The DNA of the CDR3 is TGTGCCAGTAGCCAGGGGGCGGACACTGAAGCTTTCTTT. It codes for CASSQGADTEAFF.

This clone has just a few counts. The V and J genes are TRBV14 and TRBJ2-5; 12 bases are shared with TRBD1. The CDR3 covers 15 residues. J lost 4 bases, V lost 4 bases, and 4 bases had no gene match. The germline V gene has CDR1 SGHDN and CDR2 FVKESK. CDR3 in amino acids: CASSPGTGGRETQYF. CDR3 DNA sequence: TGTGCCAGCAGCCCTGGGACAGGGGGCCGAGAGACCCAGTACTTC.

This chain links TRBV19 with TRBJ2-3; TRBD1 aligns across 11 bases. There are 15 residues in the CDR3. Looked up from germline, CDR1 is LNHDA and CDR2 is SQIVND (reference sequence). V lost 6 bases to trimming and J lost 1 base; unmatched junction nucleotides: 3. CDR3 DNA: TGTGCCAGTAGGGACAGGGGGCATGGCACAGATACGCAGTATTTT. Amino acid sequence: CASRDRGHGTDTQYF.

The chain couples TRBV19 to TRBJ1-5; D gene uncertain. V lost 6 bases and J 5 bases, leaving 14 bases between the germline ends. CDR1 and CDR2 from the germline V gene are LNHDA and SQIVND (reference sequence). This CDR3 contains 14 residues. Here the CDR3 reads CASRGGREDQPQHF. The CDR3 DNA reads TGTGCCAGTAGGGGTGGGAGGGAGGATCAGCCCCAGCATTTT.

This chain links TRBV6-2 or TRBV6-3 with TRBJ1-2, with a possible D match to TRBD1 (6 bases). CDR1 and CDR2 (germline): MNHEY, SVGEGT. The V gene lost 6 bases and the J gene lost 3 bases, with 11 bases spanning the gap. The CDR3 covers 13 residues. The CDR3: CASSWDNYYGYTF. In DNA, the CDR3 is TGTGCCAGCAGCTGGGACAACTACTATGGCTACACCTTC.

J is TRBJ1-1 and V is TRBV27; 10 bases match TRBD1. CDR1 MNHEY and CDR2 SMNVEV come from the germline V gene (reference sequence). The V and J ends lost 5 bases and 0 bases, in that order; junction bases with no gene match: 6. This CDR3 is built from 16 residues. The CDR3 spells CASSPWTGGMNTEAFF. The CDR3 DNA follows: TGTGCCAGCAGTCCCTGGACAGGGGGGATGAACACTGAAGCTTTCTTT.

This clone came up once. CDR3 nucleotides: TGCGCCAGCAGGGAACAGGGTTCCTATAATTCACCCCTCCACTTT. Translated, it gives CASREQGSYNSPLHF. This chain joins TRBV10-2 and TRBJ1-6, with a possible D match to TRBD1 (6 bases). The CDR3 is made up of 15 amino acids. Between the trimmed V and J ends, which lost 6 bases and 1 base, there was a span of 10 bases. CDR1 and CDR2 (germline): WSHSY, SAAADI.

The chain uses TRBV2 and TRBJ1-6; TRBD1 matches at 7 bases. CDR1 is SNHLY and CDR2 is FYNNEI in the germline V gene. V was clipped by 7 bases and J by 6 bases; unmatched bases: 3. This CDR3 comprises 13 residues. CDR3 amino acids: CASKGQFNSPLHF. The CDR3, as DNA: TGTGCCAGCAAGGGACAGTTTAATTCACCCCTCCACTTT.

V gene TRBV3-1 (or the pseudogene TRBV3-2) combines with J gene TRBJ1-1, with TRBD1 matching 10 bases. The CDR3 loop spans 15 amino acids. V lost 1 base and J lost 4; bases outside the gene matches: 3. CDR1 and CDR2 from the germline V gene are LGHDT and YNNKEL (reference sequence). In DNA, the CDR3 is TGTGCCAGCAGCCAAGGGACAGGGGGGTTCACTGAAGCTTTCTTT. It is translated as CASSQGTGGFTEAFF.

Turning to this clone: One end of the junction does not line up with germline, which may come from a read error. The chain recombines TRBV7-2 with TRBJ1-5; D is unresolved. Germline CDR1 reads SGHTA; CDR2 reads FQGNSA. The CDR3 covers 13 residues. This CDR3 is CASSWEGKQPQHF. For the CDR3, the DNA is TGTGCCAGCAGCTGGGAGGGCAAGCAGCCCCAGCATTTT.

This clone was counted a single time. The rearrangement uses TRBV5-4 and TRBJ1-1; D is uncertain. In germline, CDR1 is SGHNT, CDR2 YYREEE (reference sequence). CDR3 length: 13 amino acids. The V and J ends lost 1 base and 1 base respectively, with 5 bases between them. CDR3 sequence reads: CASSLNQNTEAFF. CDR3 coding DNA: TGTGCCAGCAGCTTGAATCAGAACACTGAAGCTTTCTTT.

This rearrangement joins TRBV20-1 to TRBJ2-7, with 11 bases lining up with TRBD1. The germline V gene has CDR1 DFQATT and CDR2 SNEGSKA (reference sequence). V dropped 3 bases and J dropped 6; count of bases not matched to a gene: 4. The CDR3 extends over 13 amino acids. In DNA form, the CDR3 reads TGCAGTGCTAGTTCCGGGACAGGGGGCGAGCAGTACTTC. Translated: CSASSGTGGEQYF.

This clone has a handful of counts. The chain uses TRBV7-3 and TRBJ1-2; D might be TRBD1 (5 bases). Germline V gene sequence: CDR1 SGHTA, CDR2 FQGTGA. The CDR3 sequence is 13 residues long. The V and J ends lost 0 bases and 8 bases respectively, with 10 bases between them. The CDR3 nucleotides read TGTGCCAGCAGCTTAACAGGAGGGGAAGGCTACACCTTC. Amino acids: CASSLTGGEGYTF.

The sample holds a few counts of this clone. The genes are TRBV7-8 and TRBJ1-5; 11 bases are shared with TRBD1. The trim removed 2 bases at V and 4 bases at J, leaving 4 bases unmatched. Germline loops: CDR1 SGHVS, CDR2 FQNEAQ. This CDR3 has 16 amino acids. The CDR3 loop reads CASSLNRDRGNQPQHF. The CDR3 DNA follows: TGTGCCAGCAGCTTAAATCGGGACAGGGGGAATCAGCCCCAGCATTTT.

The rearrangement links TRBV10-1 to TRBJ2-1; 8 bases map to TRBD1. The CDR3 extends over 15 amino acids. V was clipped by 2 bases and J by 8 bases; unmatched bases: 8. CDR1 is WNHNN, CDR2 SYGVQD, per germline (reference sequence). The CDR3 DNA follows: TGCGCCAGCAGTGAGAACCCAGGGGGCAAGGATGAGCAGTTCTTC. Amino acids: CASSENPGGKDEQFF.

This clone was found once. The V gene is TRBV11-3, the J gene TRBJ2-3; D is perhaps TRBD2 (5 bases). The CDR3 runs 15 residues. The germline V gene encodes CDR1 SGHNT and CDR2 YENEEA. Trimming removed 4 bases from V and 4 bases from J, with 15 bases in between. This CDR3 is CASSSRQGGADTQYF. CDR3 coding DNA: TGTGCCAGCAGCTCTAGGCAAGGAGGCGCAGATACGCAGTATTTT.

The chain carries TRBV18 and TRBJ2-2, with D tentatively TRBD2 (5 bases). The germline CDR1 and CDR2 sequences are KGHSH and LQKENI. V lost 1 base and J lost 0, with 6 bases in between. CDR3 size: 15 residues. CDR3 nucleotides: TGTGCCAGCTCACCACAGACTACGAACACCGGGGAGCTGTTTTTT. Translated, it gives CASSPQTTNTGELFF.

The rearrangement joins TRBV7-9 to TRBJ1-1, with D perhaps TRBD1 (5 bases). CDR3 length equals 16 residues. The germline gives CDR1 SEHNR, CDR2 FQNEAQ (reference sequence). The V end lost 4 bases, the J end lost 2 bases, and 17 bases lay between the germline ends. CDR3 nucleotides: TGTGCCAGCAGCTCCCTGGGGCCAACTGGAAACACTGAAGCTTTCTTT. It specifies CASSSLGPTGNTEAFF.

The V and J genes are TRBV6-5 and TRBJ1-2, with D uncertain. CDR3 length: 13 residues. Trimming left V 2 bases short and J 4 bases short, with 8 bases between. The germline gives CDR1 MNHEY, CDR2 SVGAGI. CDR3 coding DNA: TGTGCCAGCAGTTACGCAGGCCGCTATGGCTACACCTTC. This codes for CASSYAGRYGYTF.

The chain combines TRBV7-9 with TRBJ1-1; 12 bases map to TRBD1. Looked up from germline, CDR1 is SEHNR and CDR2 is FQNEAQ (reference sequence). The trim removed 4 bases at V and 11 bases at J, leaving 5 bases unmatched. The CDR3 sequence is 13 residues long. CDR3 bases: TGTGCCAGCAGCTCGGGACAGGGGGCGAGGGCTTTCTTT. Translating it yields CASSSGQGARAFF.

The chain uses TRBV2 and TRBJ1-5; 8 positions match TRBD1. Germline CDR1 SNHLY, CDR2 FYNNEI. V lost 7 bases to trimming and J lost 2 bases; unmatched junction nucleotides: 1. The CDR3 loop spans 13 amino acids. As DNA, the CDR3 is TGTGCCAGCAAGGGACAGGGCAATCAGCCCCAGCATTTT. It is translated as CASKGQGNQPQHF.

The chain is built from TRBV18 and TRBJ1-1, with a possible D match to TRBD1 (5 bases). V shed 6 bases and J shed 1 base, with 12 bases lying between them. CDR1 KGHSH and CDR2 LQKENI come from the germline V gene. CDR3 length: 14 residues. The CDR3 nucleotides read TGTGCCAGCTCCGAGGGGCGGGGGAACACTGAAGCTTTCTTT. Its protein is CASSEGRGNTEAFF.

The chain carries TRBV15 and TRBJ1-1; TRBD1 might be the D (6 bases). The V end was cut by 1 base, the J end by 4 bases, with 13 bases between. The length of the CDR3 is 15 residues. Germline V gene lookup returns CDR1 LNHNV and CDR2 YYDKDF (reference sequence). The chain's CDR3 is CATSRVGGQSTEAFF. In nucleotides, the CDR3 is TGTGCCACCAGCAGAGTAGGGGGTCAGAGCACTGAAGCTTTCTTT.

The sample holds one count of this clone. J is TRBJ1-4 and V is TRBV27, with 7 bases aligning to TRBD1. Per germline, CDR1 MNHEY and CDR2 SMNVEV (reference sequence). This CDR3 is 14 amino acids long. The ends lost 6 bases at V and 4 bases at J; junction bases unmatched: 5. CDR3 in DNA: TGTGCCAGCAGGGGGACAGATATTAATGAAAAACTGTTTTTT. It encodes CASRGTDINEKLFF.

The chain is built from TRBV27 and TRBJ2-5, with a possible D match to TRBD2 (5 bases). There are 13 residues in the CDR3. Deletions cut 3 bases from V and 6 bases from J, with 11 bases between. Looked up from germline, CDR1 is MNHEY and CDR2 is SMNVEV (reference sequence). CDR3 sequence: CASSFGGRQTQYF. In DNA, the CDR3 is TGTGCCAGCAGTTTTGGAGGAAGGCAGACCCAGTACTTC.